This T cell receptor beta chain is from a study of early T cells in non-severe SARS-CoV-2 infection. MiXCR, run by TCRdb on the 5' RACE reads, gives a single entry per CDR3 protein. The sample includes tens of thousands of distinct CDR3 sequences, roughly 13% seen only once; the top ten take roughly 8.3%. The CDR3 extends over 11 amino acids. Losses at the gene ends were 7 bases for V and 6 bases for J; bases not matched to a gene: 4. Germline V CDR1 and CDR2: SQVTM, ANQGSEA. The chain uses TRBV29-1 and TRBJ2-3; TRBD2 matches 7 bases. The sequence was collected from an adult who was a healthcare worker with PCR-confirmed SARS-CoV-2 infection or an uninfected control (not recorded which). The sequencing input was whole blood. The CDR3 sequence: CSGIGGDTQYF. The CDR3 region has the DNA TGCAGCGGCATCGGGGGGGATACGCAGTATTTT.